The clone carrying this T cell receptor beta chain occurred many times. Its antigen remains unknown. This sample was taken from a study of CD8 T cells in ankylosing spondylitis. General study points: Matched ankylosing spondylitis synovial fluid reportedly showed significant enrichment of disease-linked clones.

MiXCR, applied by TCRdb to the 5' RACE reads, yields one record per CDR3 protein. The sample yields about 220,000 distinct CDR3 sequences, roughly 25% seen once. Germline CDR1 reads SGHAT; CDR2 reads FQNNGV. V was clipped by 6 bases and J by 3 bases, with 26 bases between them. The CDR3 contains 18 residues. The sample consisted of blood, either unsorted or a sorted T cell fraction (not recorded which). The sequence derives from a male donor with ankylosing spondylitis or in good health (not recorded which). The chain is built from TRBV11-2 and TRBJ1-1; tentatively, D is TRBD1 (6 bases). The CDR3: CASSHVLRRKQGDTEAFF. In DNA, the CDR3 is TGTGCCAGCAGTCATGTCCTTCGGCGAAAACAGGGTGACACTGAAGCTTTCTTT.